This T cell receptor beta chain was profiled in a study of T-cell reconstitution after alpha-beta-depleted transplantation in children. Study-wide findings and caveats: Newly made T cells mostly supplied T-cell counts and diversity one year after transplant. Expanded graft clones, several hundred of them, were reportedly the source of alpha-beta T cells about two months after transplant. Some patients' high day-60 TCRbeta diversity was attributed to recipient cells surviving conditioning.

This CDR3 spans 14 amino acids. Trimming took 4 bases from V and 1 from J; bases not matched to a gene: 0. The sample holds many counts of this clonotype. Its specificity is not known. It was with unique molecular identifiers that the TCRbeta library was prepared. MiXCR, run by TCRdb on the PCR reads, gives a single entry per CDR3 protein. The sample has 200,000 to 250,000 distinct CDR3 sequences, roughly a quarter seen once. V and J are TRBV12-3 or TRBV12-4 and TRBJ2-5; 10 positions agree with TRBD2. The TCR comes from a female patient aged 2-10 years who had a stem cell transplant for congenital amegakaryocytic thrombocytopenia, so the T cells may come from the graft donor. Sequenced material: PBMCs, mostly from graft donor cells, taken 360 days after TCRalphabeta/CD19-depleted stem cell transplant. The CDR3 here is CASSWTSGQETQYF. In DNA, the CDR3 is TGTGCCAGCAGTTGGACTAGCGGCCAAGAGACCCAGTACTTC.